The TCR beta chain under discussion was sequenced for a study of post-analysis software for immune sequencing data. Background on the study: In terms of disease course, relapsing-remitting, secondary progressive and progressive-relapsing multiple sclerosis were included.

This clonotype was counted a few times. Its cognate antigen is unknown. General study findings and limits: F-measure co-clustering was strong for batch-matched samples. Relative to controls, patients with multiple sclerosis showed significantly lower normalized Chao1 diversity. With TRBV5-6, TRBV5-1 and TRBV20-1 included, about five TRBV segments were more frequent in patients than in controls.

Germline assignment: CDR1 MNHNS and CDR2 SASEGT. The CDR3 extends over 14 amino acids. The ends were cut back, 8 bases at V and 3 bases at J, with 17 bases in the middle. The TCR beta cDNA libraries carried unique molecular identifiers. The authors obtained roughly 0.5 million cDNA molecules from approximately 1 to 10 million T cells. TCRdb reanalysed the PCR reads using MiXCR and keeps one entry per CDR3 protein. The data contain roughly 170,000 distinct CDR3 sequences, 30% of them singletons. The rearrangement links TRBV6-1 to TRBJ2-7; D is perhaps TRBD2 (6 bases). The specimen sequenced was blood. The TCR sequence derives from a girl aged 10 to 17 with multiple sclerosis. The CDR3 DNA sequence: TGTGCCAGCCTCACCGACGCGGGGATCTACGAGCAGTACTTC. This sequence encodes CASLTDAGIYEQYF.